This T cell receptor beta chain was identified in a study of cytomegalovirus exposure and HLA in healthy donors. The ends were cut back, 6 bases at V and 8 bases at J, with 20 bases in the middle. This CDR3 is built from 14 residues. Germline V CDR1 and CDR2: SQVTM, ANQGSEA. Use of 60 Vbeta and 13 Jbeta primers characterized the PCR. Authors' analysis steps: There were tens of millions of unique TCR beta chains by a later count, and some 12 million of them were shared. Sequencing used immunoSEQ multiplex PCR; TCRdb keeps in-frame clones, though not all of them. The V and J calls and clone size were taken over from that table, and D and trimming were inferred from the DNA. Among some 100,000 clones listed, roughly 70% were seen once. Healthy bone marrow donors supplied every sample. Whole-study results and caveats: Later analysis revealed greater clonal expansion in HLA-associated TCR beta chains than in equally common others.

Regarding this clone: Its specificity is unknown.

V usage is TRBV29-1 and J usage is TRBJ2-1; the D gene is possibly TRBD2 (5 bases). The sequence was obtained from a young woman in good health and CMV-seropositive. The specimen was PBMCs. The CDR3 DNA reads TGCAGCGTAGAACCCCCTGGTAGGCGGGATGAGCAGTTCTTC. The encoded protein is CSVEPPGRRDEQFF.